The 10 T cell receptor beta chains in this list originate from one sample, sequenced in a study of OX40 agonist ivuxolimab in advanced cancers. Assay: immunoSEQ multiplex PCR; the TCRdb copy retains only in-frame clones and omits some. Of about 80,000 clones listed, under 90% are singletons. The sequencing used CD4+ or CD8+ T cells sorted from blood, collected in a trial of the OX40 agonist ivuxolimab. The receptor source for this set is an adult with an advanced solid tumor such as melanoma, head and neck, liver or kidney cancer.

The chain joins TRBV4-2 to TRBJ1-2; D may be TRBD1 (5 bases). There are 15 residues in the CDR3. With 0 bases removed from V and 1 base from J, the gap between germline ends came to 9 bases. Per germline, CDR1 LGHNA and CDR2 YNFKEQ. The CDR3 DNA reads TGTGCCAGCAGCCAAGATGTGACAGATAACTATGGCTACACCTTC. It specifies CASSQDVTDNYGYTF.

This rearrangement joins TRBV29-1 to TRBJ1-5, with D maybe TRBD1 (6 bases). There are 15 residues in the CDR3. Germline V lookup: CDR1 SQVTM, CDR2 ANQGSEA. The germline V and J ends were trimmed by 5 bases and 2 bases, with 16 bases remaining between them. CDR3 coding DNA: TGCAGCGTTTCGGAGGGGGTGGGAGGCAATCAGCCCCAGCATTTT. This codes for CSVSEGVGGNQPQHF.

The V gene is TRBV6-5, the J gene TRBJ2-7; 11 nucleotides agree with TRBD2. Germline V gene data show CDR1 as MNHEY and CDR2 as SVGAGI. With 6 bases clipped from V and 2 bases from J, the junction kept 6 bases outside the gene matches. CDR3 length: 15 residues. Here the CDR3 reads CASSKRLAGPYEQYF. The CDR3 coding sequence is TGTGCCAGCAGCAAAAGACTAGCGGGACCCTACGAGCAGTACTTC.

This clone has only a few counts. This chain connects TRBV7-8 to TRBJ2-3, with unresolved D. The V end was cut by 5 bases, the J end by 5 bases, with 14 bases between. Looked up from germline, CDR1 is SGHVS and CDR2 is FQNEAQ. The CDR3 is made up of 14 amino acids. The CDR3 sequence: CASSQGYRRDTQYF. CDR3 nucleotides: TGTGCCAGCAGCCAAGGCTACCGGCGAGATACGCAGTATTTT.

The rearrangement uses TRBV29-1 and TRBJ2-3; 12 bases fit TRBD2. This CDR3 has 14 amino acids. Germline V CDR1 and CDR2: SQVTM, ANQGSEA. V was clipped by 7 bases and J by 4 bases; unmatched bases: 6. This chain's CDR3 is CSGRLAGAPDTQYF. In DNA, the CDR3 is TGCAGCGGCAGACTAGCGGGAGCCCCAGATACGCAGTATTTT.

This chain joins TRBV5-1 and TRBJ1-1; D is uncertain. CDR1 is SGHRS and CDR2 is YFSETQ in the germline V gene. This CDR3 region has 14 residues. V shed 3 bases and J shed 1 base, with 10 bases lying between them. The CDR3 DNA is TGCGCCAGCAGCTGGAGGGTGGGGAACACTGAAGCTTTCTTT. This sequence encodes CASSWRVGNTEAFF.

The chain is built from TRBV15 and TRBJ2-1; TRBD2 is a possible D gene (6 bases). V dropped 4 bases and J dropped 6 bases, with 10 bases sitting between them. Germline CDR1 LNHNV, CDR2 YYDKDF (reference sequence). The CDR3 is 13 residues long. The CDR3, as DNA: TGTGCCACCAGCAAACGGGACTCCAATGAGCAGTTCTTC. Its protein is CATSKRDSNEQFF. The entire variable domain, with the rest obtained from reference TRBV15 and TRBJ2-1, is as follows: DAMVIQNPRYQVTQFGKPVTLSCSQTLNHNVMYWYQQKSSQAPKLLFHYYDKDFNNEADTPDNFQSRRPNTSFCFLDIRSPGLGDTAMYLCATSKRDSNEQFFGPGTRLTVL.

The rearrangement joins TRBV7-8 to TRBJ1-5, with a tentative D call TRBD1 (5 bases). Germline CDR1 SGHVS, CDR2 FQNEAQ. Trimming took 5 bases from V and 9 from J, leaving 14 bases between them. The CDR3 has 13 amino acids. CDR3 bases: TGTGCCAGCAGCAAAGGGACGTGGAGGCCCCAGCATTTT. It encodes CASSKGTWRPQHF.

This chain joins TRBV7-9 and TRBJ2-3, with 11 bases fitting TRBD2. CDR1 SEHNR and CDR2 FQNEAQ come from the germline V gene (reference sequence). V trimming: 1 base; J trimming: 4 bases; junction bases outside the gene matches: 1. This CDR3 region has 15 residues. The CDR3 loop reads CASSLELAGADTQYF. The CDR3 DNA follows: TGTGCCAGCAGCTTAGAACTAGCGGGGGCAGATACGCAGTATTTT.

The genes are TRBV4-1 and TRBJ2-1; D remains unclear. Germline V gene data show CDR1 as MGHRA and CDR2 as YSYEKL. V lost 1 base, J lost 6 bases, and 10 bases lay in between. The CDR3 extends over 14 amino acids. The CDR3 bases are TGCGCCAGCAGCCAAGCCTTCTCAATCAATGAGCAGTTCTTC. As protein: CASSQAFSINEQFF.